The entry below gives a single T cell receptor (beta chain) sequence along with its context. Its specificity is not known. This may stem from a read error, because a much larger clone lies one nucleotide away. The sample holds other DNA sequences that translate to the same CDR3. Looked up from germline, CDR1 is MNHNY and CDR2 is SVGAGI (reference sequence). V gave up 9 bases and J gave up 7 bases, with 15 bases separating them. This CDR3 is 12 amino acids long. The table came from immunoSEQ multiplex PCR; TCRdb's copy has only in-frame clones and leaves some out. Found here are about 1.1 million clones, approximately 75% of them singletons; the top ten hold more than 0.85%. This specimen belongs to a study of shared clonotypes between healthy human individuals. Overall study results and limits: Sharing across a few donors was seen in roughly 5% of naive CD4 clonotypes.

The chain links TRBV6-6 to TRBJ1-2; D is unclear. This TCR came from a man between 18 and 29 years old in good health. Some clones in this sample may be carry-over from other donors' samples. The source material was memory CD4+ T cells from PBMCs. Documented subset: CD45RA-negative fraction. The CDR3 region is CASATGVGGYTF. The CDR3 bases are TGTGCCAGTGCTACGGGCGTTGGTGGCTACACCTTC.